This T cell receptor (beta chain) emerged from a study of cytomegalovirus exposure and HLA in healthy donors. The study, taken as a whole, reports: Accurate predictions that matched the HLA-A and HLA-B alleles of most subjects were reportedly made from TCR beta sequences.

This clone was detected only a few times. Its antigen is unidentified. Primers included in the PCR were 60 Vbeta and 13 Jbeta primers. Libraries were prepared by immunoSEQ multiplex PCR; TCRdb keeps only in-frame clonotypes and omits some of them. The sample carries under 200,000 clones, over 75% recorded once. With 4 bases clipped from V and 5 bases from J, the junction kept 4 bases outside the gene matches. The CDR3 sequence is 13 residues long. The germline CDR1 and CDR2 sequences are SGHRS and YFSETQ. This TCR was recovered from a woman aged 25 to 39 in good health and CMV-seronegative. The rearrangement links TRBV5-1 to TRBJ2-5; 8 nucleotides line up with TRBD1. Sample: PBMCs. CDR3 amino acids: CASSRGQVETQYF. The CDR3, as DNA: TGCGCCAGCAGCCGGGGACAGGTCGAGACCCAGTACTTC.